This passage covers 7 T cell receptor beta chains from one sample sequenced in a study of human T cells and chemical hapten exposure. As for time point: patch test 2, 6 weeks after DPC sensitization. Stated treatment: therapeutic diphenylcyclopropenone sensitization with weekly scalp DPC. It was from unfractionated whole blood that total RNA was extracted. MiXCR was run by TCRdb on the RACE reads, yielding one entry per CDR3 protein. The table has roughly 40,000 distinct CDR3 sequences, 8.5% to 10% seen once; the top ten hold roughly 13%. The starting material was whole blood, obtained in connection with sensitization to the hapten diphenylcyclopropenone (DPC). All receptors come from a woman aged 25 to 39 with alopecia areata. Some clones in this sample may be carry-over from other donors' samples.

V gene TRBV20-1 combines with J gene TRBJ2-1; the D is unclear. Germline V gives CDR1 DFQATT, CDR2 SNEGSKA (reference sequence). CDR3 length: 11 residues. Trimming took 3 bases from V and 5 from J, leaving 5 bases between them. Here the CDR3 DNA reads TGCAGTGCTAGGGGGAACAATGAGCAGTTCTTC. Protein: CSARGNNEQFF.

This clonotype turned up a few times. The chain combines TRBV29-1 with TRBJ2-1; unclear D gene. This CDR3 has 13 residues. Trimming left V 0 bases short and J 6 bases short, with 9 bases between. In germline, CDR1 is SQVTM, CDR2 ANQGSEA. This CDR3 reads CSVEEEGFNEQFF. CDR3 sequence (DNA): TGCAGCGTTGAAGAGGAAGGTTTCAATGAGCAGTTCTTC.

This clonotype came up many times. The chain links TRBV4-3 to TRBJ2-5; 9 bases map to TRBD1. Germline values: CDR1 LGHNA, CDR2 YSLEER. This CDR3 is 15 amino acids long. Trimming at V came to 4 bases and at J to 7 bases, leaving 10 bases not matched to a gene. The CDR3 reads CASSPLGTGTGTQYF. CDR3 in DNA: TGCGCCAGCAGCCCCCTTGGGACAGGGACGGGGACCCAGTACTTC.

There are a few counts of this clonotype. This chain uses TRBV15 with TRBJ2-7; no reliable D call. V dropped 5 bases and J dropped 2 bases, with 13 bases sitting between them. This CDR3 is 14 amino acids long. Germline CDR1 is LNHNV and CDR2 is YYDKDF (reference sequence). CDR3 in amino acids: CATSYTVSTYEQYF. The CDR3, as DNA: TGTGCCACCAGCTATACCGTTTCGACCTACGAGCAGTACTTC.

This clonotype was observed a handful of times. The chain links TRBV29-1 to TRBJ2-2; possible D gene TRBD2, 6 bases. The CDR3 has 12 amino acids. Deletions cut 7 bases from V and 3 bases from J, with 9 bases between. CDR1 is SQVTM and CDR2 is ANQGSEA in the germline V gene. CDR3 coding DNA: TGCAGCGGTGCGGGGTACACCGGGGAGCTGTTTTTT. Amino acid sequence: CSGAGYTGELFF.

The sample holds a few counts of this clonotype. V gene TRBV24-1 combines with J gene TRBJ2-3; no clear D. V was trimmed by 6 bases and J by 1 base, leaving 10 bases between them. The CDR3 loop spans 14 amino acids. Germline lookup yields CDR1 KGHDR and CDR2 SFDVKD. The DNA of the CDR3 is TGTGCCACCAGTTCGAGCGTCGGCACAGATACGCAGTATTTT. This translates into CATSSSVGTDTQYF.

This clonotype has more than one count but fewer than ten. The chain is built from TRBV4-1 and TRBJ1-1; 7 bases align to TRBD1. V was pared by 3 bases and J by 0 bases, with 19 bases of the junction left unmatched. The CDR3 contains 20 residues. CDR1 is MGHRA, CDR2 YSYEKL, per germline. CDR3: CASSHSPIASLTGLNTEAFF. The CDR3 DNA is TGCGCCAGCAGCCATTCTCCCATCGCCAGCCTGACAGGGCTGAACACTGAAGCTTTCTTT.